These 18 T cell receptor beta chains share one sample of origin, sequenced in a study of blood T cell repertoires in COVID-19. Libraries were prepared by immunoSEQ multiplex PCR; TCRdb keeps only in-frame clonotypes and omits some of them. The sample includes fewer than 250,000 clones, approximately 90% of them seen just once. What was sequenced was PBMCs or T cells enriched from blood (not recorded which). These receptors came from a man between 45 and 60 years old who had been exposed to COVID-19.

The V call is TRBV6-1, the J call TRBJ1-5, with D maybe TRBD1 (6 bases). CDR1 MNHNS and CDR2 SASEGT come from the germline V gene. The ends were cut back, 2 bases at V and 2 bases at J, with 13 bases in the middle. CDR3 length: 16 amino acids. CDR3 sequence reads: CASSELRGGRNQPQHF. CDR3 nucleotide sequence: TGTGCCAGCAGTGAATTGAGAGGGGGACGCAATCAGCCCCAGCATTTT.

The chain employs TRBV14 and TRBJ2-2; 9 nucleotides match TRBD2. The CDR3 spans 16 residues. Trimming took 1 base from V and 7 from J; bases not matched to a gene: 7. The germline gives CDR1 SGHDN, CDR2 FVKESK. The CDR3 DNA sequence: TGTGCCAGCAGCCAAGGGCCGGGACTAGCAGACGGGGAGCTGTTTTTT. Translated, it gives CASSQGPGLADGELFF.

The V and J genes are TRBV5-1 and TRBJ2-5; 7 nucleotides align to TRBD2. With V trimmed by 5 bases and J by 2 bases, 6 bases remained unmatched. CDR3 length: 14 amino acids. CDR1 is SGHRS, CDR2 YFSETQ, per germline. The CDR3 reads CASRWGLSQETQYF. As DNA, the CDR3 is TGCGCCAGCAGATGGGGACTATCACAAGAGACCCAGTACTTC.

The chain has TRBV13 and TRBJ2-6, with TRBD1 matching 9 bases. This CDR3 has 16 amino acids. The germline CDR1 and CDR2 sequences are PRHDT and FYEKMQ (reference sequence). V shed 7 bases, J shed 2 bases, and the junction held 6 bases outside the gene matches. The CDR3 nucleotides read TGTGCCAGCACCGGACAGGGGACTGCTGGGGCCAACGTCCTGACTTTC. Its protein is CASTGQGTAGANVLTF.

Remarks on this clone: One end of the junction varies from germline; a read error may be responsible. The rearrangement links TRBV7-7 to TRBJ2-5; D is perhaps TRBD1 (6 bases). Germline V gives CDR1 SSHAT, CDR2 FNYEAQ (reference sequence). The CDR3 is 15 amino acids. This chain's CDR3 is CASSWPPQGQETQYF. The CDR3 nucleotides read TGTGCTAGCAGCTGGCCCCCTCAGGGGCAAGAGACCCAGTACTTC.

The rearrangement uses TRBV28 and TRBJ1-5; 12 positions agree with TRBD1. Germline CDR1 reads MDHEN; CDR2 reads SYDVKM. This CDR3 is built from 15 residues. J lost 8 bases, V lost 7 bases, and 9 bases had no gene match. The chain's CDR3 is CASTGTGGIGEPQHF. CDR3 nucleotide sequence: TGTGCCAGCACTGGGACAGGGGGCATCGGGGAGCCCCAGCATTTT.

The chain combines TRBV11-3 with TRBJ2-3, with 7 bases lining up with TRBD2. The CDR3 runs 17 residues. The J segment lost 5 bases and the V segment lost 3 bases, leaving 14 bases of the junction unmatched. Germline-derived CDR1 and CDR2 are SGHNT and YENEEA. CDR3 region: CASSLNSGLPLLDTQYF. Here the CDR3 DNA reads TGTGCCAGCAGCTTGAACTCGGGACTACCACTTTTAGATACGCAGTATTTT.

V usage is TRBV28 and J usage is TRBJ1-2; TRBD1 is a possible D gene (6 bases). Germline CDR1 is MDHEN and CDR2 is SYDVKM. Trimming took 1 base from V and 5 from J, leaving 14 bases between them. The CDR3 totals 15 residues. The CDR3 DNA sequence: TGTGCCAGCAGTTTATTCGAGGGGGTTGCATATGGCTACACCTTC. It specifies CASSLFEGVAYGYTF.

The chain recombines TRBV3-1 (or the pseudogene TRBV3-2) with TRBJ2-7; 7 bases are shared with TRBD2. The germline gives CDR1 LGHDT, CDR2 YNNKEL (reference sequence). V dropped 1 base and J dropped 7; count of bases not matched to a gene: 7. The CDR3 covers 14 residues. The DNA for the CDR3 is TGTGCCAGCAGCCAAGGGACTAGTTGGGGTGAGCAGTACGTC. Protein: CASSQGTSWGEQYV.

The rearrangement uses TRBV5-1 and TRBJ1-2; 7 nucleotides align to TRBD1. Losses at the gene ends were 1 base for V and 2 bases for J; bases not matched to a gene: 5. The CDR3 contains 15 residues. Germline loops: CDR1 SGHRS, CDR2 YFSETQ. The CDR3 loop reads CASSLNTGANYGYTF. DNA for the CDR3: TGCGCCAGCAGCTTGAACACAGGGGCCAACTATGGCTACACCTTC.

The V gene is TRBV5-4, the J gene TRBJ2-6; perhaps TRBD2 as D (5 bases). The length of the CDR3 is 14 residues. The V end was cut by 7 bases, the J end by 0 bases, with 8 bases between. Per germline, CDR1 SGHNT and CDR2 YYREEE (reference sequence). The CDR3, as DNA: TGTGCCAGCCACCGGGACTCTGGGGCCAACGTCCTGACTTTC. Its protein is CASHRDSGANVLTF.

The chain combines TRBV7-6 with TRBJ2-3, with D perhaps TRBD2 (6 bases). CDR1 and CDR2 from the germline V gene are SGHVS and FNYEAQ. The CDR3 has 14 residues. Trimming stripped 3 bases from V and 3 bases from J, with 10 bases between. The CDR3 DNA is TGTGCCAGCAGCTTGACTAGTGGAACAGATACGCAGTATTTT. Amino acid sequence: CASSLTSGTDTQYF.

This rearrangement joins TRBV6-1 to TRBJ2-7; TRBD1 might be the D (6 bases). The CDR3 loop spans 13 amino acids. In germline, CDR1 is MNHNS, CDR2 SASEGT. Trimming pared 2 bases from V and 2 bases from J, leaving 7 bases between. The CDR3, as DNA: TGTGCCAGCAGTGAAAACAGGGCCTACGAGCAGTACGTC. Amino acid sequence: CASSENRAYEQYV.

The chain joins TRBV19 to TRBJ1-5; D possibly corresponds to TRBD1 (6 bases). The germline V and J ends were trimmed by 7 bases and 7 bases, with 20 bases remaining between them. This CDR3 comprises 15 residues. Germline CDR1 is LNHDA and CDR2 is SQIVND (reference sequence). CDR3 region: CASMRQVAVGQPQHF. CDR3 nucleotides: TGTGCCAGTATGCGACAGGTAGCTGTGGGACAGCCCCAGCATTTT.

The gene calls are TRBV15 and TRBJ1-5; 7 positions agree with TRBD1. The CDR3 loop spans 16 amino acids. Looked up from germline, CDR1 is LNHNV and CDR2 is YYDKDF (reference sequence). With 1 base clipped from V and 3 bases from J, the junction kept 6 bases outside the gene matches. Here the CDR3 reads CATSRGGQLFNQPQHF. CDR3 DNA sequence: TGTGCCACCAGCAGAGGGGGACAGCTATTCAATCAGCCCCAGCATTTT.

As regards this clone: Other DNA sequences in this sample translate to the same CDR3. This chain uses TRBV5-1 with TRBJ2-3, with TRBD1 as a possible D gene (5 bases). Trimming removed 1 base from V and 3 bases from J, with 9 bases in between. The CDR3 has 14 residues. Germline CDR1 SGHRS, CDR2 YFSETQ. The CDR3 loop reads CASSLFSGTDTQYF. The CDR3 region has the DNA TGCGCCAGCAGCTTGTTTTCAGGGACAGATACGCAGTATTTT.

The rearrangement uses TRBV28 and TRBJ2-4, with 7 bases that match TRBD2. CDR1 MDHEN and CDR2 SYDVKM come from the germline V gene. This CDR3 is 15 amino acids long. J lost 5 bases, V lost 3 bases, and 7 bases had no gene match. The CDR3 DNA reads as TGTGCCAGCAGTTTGGGGGGAGGGTTCCAAAACATTCAGTACTTC. Protein sequence: CASSLGGGFQNIQYF.

The chain couples TRBV19 to TRBJ2-1; possible D gene TRBD1, 5 bases. Germline loops: CDR1 LNHDA, CDR2 SQIVND (reference sequence). The V and J ends lost 1 base and 4 bases respectively, with 11 bases between them. The CDR3 extends over 15 amino acids. CDR3 in amino acids: CASSIGLDSYNEQFF. For the CDR3, the DNA is TGTGCCAGTAGTATAGGATTAGACAGTTACAATGAGCAGTTCTTC.